This TCR beta chain was captured by sequencing in a study of cytotoxic CD8 clonotypes in ibrutinib-treated CLL. Study-level background: The patients, under 13 relapsed/refractory and approximately 15 treatment-naive, included about 18 who were IGHV unmutated.

This table comes from immunoSEQ multiplex PCR, and its TCRdb copy is limited to in-frame clones, with some not included. The table has approximately 350,000 clones, over 60% seen once. CDR1 is MDHEN, CDR2 SYDVKM, per germline. V was clipped by 0 bases and J by 5 bases, with 10 bases between them. The CDR3 consists of 15 residues. Study findings and constraints: The clonality went up when patients responded to ibrutinib and dropped back toward baseline at progression.

To note about this clone: Its antigen remains unknown.

The sequence was collected from a human donor with chronic lymphocytic leukemia. Specimen: PBMCs, collected after 36 months of ibrutinib treatment. V usage is TRBV28 and J usage is TRBJ2-2, with D unclear. For the CDR3, the DNA is TGTGCCAGCAGTTTATGGGGTTTGAGTACCGGGGAGCTGTTTTTT. It specifies CASSLWGLSTGELFF.